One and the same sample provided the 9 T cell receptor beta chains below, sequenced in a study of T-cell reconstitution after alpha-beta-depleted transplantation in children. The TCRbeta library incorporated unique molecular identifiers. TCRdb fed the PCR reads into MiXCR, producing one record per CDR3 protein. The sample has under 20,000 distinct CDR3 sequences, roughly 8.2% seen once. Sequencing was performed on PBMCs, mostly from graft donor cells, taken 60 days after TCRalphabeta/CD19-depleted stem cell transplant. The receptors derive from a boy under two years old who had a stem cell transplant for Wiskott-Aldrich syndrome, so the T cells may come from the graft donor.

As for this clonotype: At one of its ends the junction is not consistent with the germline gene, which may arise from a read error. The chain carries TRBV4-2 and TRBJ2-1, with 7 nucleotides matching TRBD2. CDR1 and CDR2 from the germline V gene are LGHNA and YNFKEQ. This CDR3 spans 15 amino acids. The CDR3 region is CAISPGLADYNEQFF. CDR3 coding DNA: TGTGCCATCAGCCCGGGGCTAGCGGACTACAATGAGCAGTTCTTC.

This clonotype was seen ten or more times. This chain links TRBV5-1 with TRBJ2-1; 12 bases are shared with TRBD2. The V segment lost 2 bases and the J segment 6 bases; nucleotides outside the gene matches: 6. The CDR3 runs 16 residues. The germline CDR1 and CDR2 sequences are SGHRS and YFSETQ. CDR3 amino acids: CASSFPGLAGGNEQFF. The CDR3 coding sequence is TGCGCCAGCAGCTTTCCGGGACTAGCGGGCGGCAATGAGCAGTTCTTC.

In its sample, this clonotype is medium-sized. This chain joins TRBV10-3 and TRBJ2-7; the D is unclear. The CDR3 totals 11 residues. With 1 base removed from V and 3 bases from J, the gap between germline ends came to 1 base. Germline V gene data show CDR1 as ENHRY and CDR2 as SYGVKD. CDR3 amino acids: CAISEYYEQYF. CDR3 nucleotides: TGTGCCATCAGTGAGTACTACGAGCAGTACTTC.

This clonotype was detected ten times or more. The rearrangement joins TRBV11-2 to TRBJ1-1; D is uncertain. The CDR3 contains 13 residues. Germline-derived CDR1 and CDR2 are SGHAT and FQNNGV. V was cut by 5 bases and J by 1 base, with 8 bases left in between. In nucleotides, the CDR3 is TGTGCCAGCAGCCGTACAGAGAACACTGAAGCTTTCTTT. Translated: CASSRTENTEAFF. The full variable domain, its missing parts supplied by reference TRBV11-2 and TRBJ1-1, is EAGVAQSPRYKIIEKRQSVAFWCNPISGHATLYWYQQILGQGPKLLIQFQNNGVVDDSQLPKDRFSAERLKGVDSTLKIQPAKLEDSAVYLCASSRTENTEAFFGQGTRLTVV.

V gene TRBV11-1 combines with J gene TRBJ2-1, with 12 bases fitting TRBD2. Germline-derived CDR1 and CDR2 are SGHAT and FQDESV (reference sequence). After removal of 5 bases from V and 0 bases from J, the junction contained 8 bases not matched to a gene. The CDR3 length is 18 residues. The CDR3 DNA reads TGTGCCAGCAGCGGGAGCGGACTAGCGGGGATCTCCTACAATGAGCAGTTCTTC. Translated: CASSGSGLAGISYNEQFF. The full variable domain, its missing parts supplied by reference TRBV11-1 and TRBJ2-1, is EAEVAQSPRYKITEKSQAVAFWCDPISGHATLYWYRQILGQGPELLVQFQDESVVDDSQLPKDRFSAERLKGVDSTLKIQPAELGDSAMYLCASSGSGLAGISYNEQFFGPGTRLTVL.

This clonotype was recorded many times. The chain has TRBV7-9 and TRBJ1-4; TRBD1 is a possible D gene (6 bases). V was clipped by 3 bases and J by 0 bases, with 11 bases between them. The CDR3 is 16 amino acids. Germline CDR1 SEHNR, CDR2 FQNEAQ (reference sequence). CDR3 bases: TGTGCCAGCAGCTTTGGACAGACTACAACTAATGAAAAACTGTTTTTT. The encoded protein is CASSFGQTTTNEKLFF.

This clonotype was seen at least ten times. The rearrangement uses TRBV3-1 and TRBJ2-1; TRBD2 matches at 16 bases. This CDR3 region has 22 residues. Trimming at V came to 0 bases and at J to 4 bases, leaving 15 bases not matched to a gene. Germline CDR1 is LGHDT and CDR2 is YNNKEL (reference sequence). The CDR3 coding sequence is TGTGCCAGCAGCCAAGATTTGGGACTAGCGGGAGGGCCGGGTGAGGTTTACAATGAGCAGTTCTTC. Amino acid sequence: CASSQDLGLAGGPGEVYNEQFF.

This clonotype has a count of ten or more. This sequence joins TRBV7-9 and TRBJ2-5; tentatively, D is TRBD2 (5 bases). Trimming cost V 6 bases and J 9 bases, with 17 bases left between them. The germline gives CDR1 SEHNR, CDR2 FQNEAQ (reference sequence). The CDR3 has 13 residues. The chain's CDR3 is CASRNGRLGAQYF. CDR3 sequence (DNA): TGTGCCAGCAGAAACGGACGGCTCGGGGCCCAGTACTTC.

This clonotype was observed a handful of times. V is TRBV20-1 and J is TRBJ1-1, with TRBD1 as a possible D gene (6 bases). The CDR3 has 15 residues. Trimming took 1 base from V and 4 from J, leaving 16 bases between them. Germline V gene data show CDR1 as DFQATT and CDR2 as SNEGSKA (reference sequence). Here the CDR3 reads CSARVRGGGSTEAFF. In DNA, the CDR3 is TGCAGTGCTAGAGTCAGAGGGGGGGGTAGCACTGAAGCTTTCTTT.